The sequence of this T cell receptor (beta chain) was determined in a study of blood T cell repertoires in COVID-19. Only in-frame clones appear in the TCRdb table, and some are missing; sequencing was by immunoSEQ multiplex PCR. The table lists approximately 210,000 clones, roughly 90% of them singletons. The TCR sequence derives from a man between 35 and 55 years old with active or convalescent COVID-19. Sample: peripheral blood.

For the CDR3, the DNA is TGTGCCAGTAGCCCGACAGGGGGGACTGAAGCTTTCTTT. Protein: CASSPTGGTEAFF. V gene TRBV19 combines with J gene TRBJ1-1; 9 bases agree with TRBD1. Trimming removed 6 bases from V and 5 bases from J; junction bases left unmatched: 4. This CDR3 region has 13 residues. Looked up from germline, CDR1 is LNHDA and CDR2 is SQIVND (reference sequence).